This TCR beta chain comes out of a study of blood T cell repertoires in COVID-19. The wider study: The samples span acute and convalescent COVID-19 from the United States, Italy and Spain. T cells, B-cell-depleted T cells, or PBMCs provided the cDNA or gDNA that served as material.

The CDR3 extends over 14 amino acids. The V gene's germline CDR1 is SGHRS and CDR2 YFSETQ. V lost 2 bases and J lost 8, with 11 bases in between. Original processing methods: Reference gene primer amplification gave estimated nucleated cell counts. TCRdb's copy holds only in-frame clones and misses some; the assay was immunoSEQ multiplex PCR. The DNA was the basis for D and trimming; V, J and clone size are from that table. This table holds 400,000 to 500,000 clones, 88% found once. The clonotype comes from a woman under 30 who had been exposed to COVID-19. This sequence joins TRBV5-1 and TRBJ1-6; no clear D. Sequenced input: PBMCs or T cells enriched from blood (not recorded which). In DNA form, the CDR3 reads TGCGCCAGCAGCTTATCAGGATCCTATTCACCCCTCCACTTT. Translation gives CASSLSGSYSPLHF.